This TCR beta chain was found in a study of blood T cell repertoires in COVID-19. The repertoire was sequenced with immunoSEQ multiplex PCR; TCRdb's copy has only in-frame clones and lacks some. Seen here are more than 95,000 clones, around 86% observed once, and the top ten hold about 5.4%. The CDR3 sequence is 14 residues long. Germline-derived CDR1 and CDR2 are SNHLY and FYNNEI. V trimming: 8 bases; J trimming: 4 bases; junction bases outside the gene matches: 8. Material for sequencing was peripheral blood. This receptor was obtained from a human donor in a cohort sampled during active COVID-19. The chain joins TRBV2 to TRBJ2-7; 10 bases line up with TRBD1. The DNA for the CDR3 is TGTGCCAGCCGACCAGGGACAGGGGTTTACGAGCAGTACTTC. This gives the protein CASRPGTGVYEQYF.